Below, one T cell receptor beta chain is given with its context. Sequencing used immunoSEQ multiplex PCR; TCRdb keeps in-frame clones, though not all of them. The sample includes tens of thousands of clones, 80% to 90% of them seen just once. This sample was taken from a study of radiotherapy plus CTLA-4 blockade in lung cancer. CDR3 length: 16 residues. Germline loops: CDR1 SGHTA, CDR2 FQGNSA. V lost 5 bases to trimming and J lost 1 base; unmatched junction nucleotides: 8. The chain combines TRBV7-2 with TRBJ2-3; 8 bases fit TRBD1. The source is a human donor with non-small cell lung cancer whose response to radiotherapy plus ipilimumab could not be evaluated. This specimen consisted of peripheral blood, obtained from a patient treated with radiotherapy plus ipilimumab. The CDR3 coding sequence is TGTGCCAGCAGCCTAGGACCGGGACAGGGCACAGATACGCAGTATTTT. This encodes CASSLGPGQGTDTQYF.